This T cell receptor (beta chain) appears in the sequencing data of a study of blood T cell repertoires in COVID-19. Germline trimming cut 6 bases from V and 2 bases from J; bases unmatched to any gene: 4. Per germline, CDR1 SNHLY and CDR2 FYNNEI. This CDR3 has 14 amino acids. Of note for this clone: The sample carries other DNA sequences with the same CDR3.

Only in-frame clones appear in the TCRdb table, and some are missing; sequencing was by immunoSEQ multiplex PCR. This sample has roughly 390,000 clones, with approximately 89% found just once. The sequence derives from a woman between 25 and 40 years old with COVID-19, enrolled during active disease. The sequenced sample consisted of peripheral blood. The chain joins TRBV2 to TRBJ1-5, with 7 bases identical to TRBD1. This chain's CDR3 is CASSRQGRNQPQHF. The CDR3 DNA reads TGTGCCAGCAGCAGACAGGGACGCAATCAGCCCCAGCATTTT.